The rows below give T cell receptor beta chains drawn from one sample of a study of response to subunit inactivated influenza vaccine. TCRdb ran MiXCR on the RT-PCR reads and lists one entry per CDR3 protein. This table has about 700,000 distinct CDR3 sequences, approximately 15% appearing once. The sample consisted of PBMCs from blood, taken about 11 days after vaccination. Receptor source: a man aged 45-60 years who received an inactivated influenza vaccine. The CDR3 runs from the conserved cysteine through the conserved F or W. The order of the fields is J gene, D gene, clone size, V gene, CDR3 DNA, CDR3 protein. A D gene is named only where the DNA matches it firmly. Expanded clones are given a class, and other clones once, few, many or no size at all.

TRBJ2-3 - - TRBV7-2 TGTGCCAGCAGGACAGGTGGGGTGGCAGATACGCAGTATTTT CASRTGGVADTQYF
TRBJ2-3 - - TRBV11-2 TGTGCCAGCAGCTCAGGGAGCTTTGGGGGGCGGTTTGATACGCAGTATTTT CASSSGSFGGRFDTQYF
TRBJ2-2 TRBD2 - TRBV6-2/TRBV6-3 TGTGCCAGCAGTTGGCCCGAGCGGGGGGCCTCCACCGGGGAGCTGTTTTTT CASSWPERGASTGELFF
TRBJ2-1 TRBD2 few TRBV9 TGTGCCAGCAGCGTCTTACTAGCGGGGTACAATGAGCAGTTCTTC CASSVLLAGYNEQFF
TRBJ2-1 - - TRBV5-1 TGCGCCAGCAGCTCGTCCGGGACGCTTTCCTACAATGAGCAGTTCTTC CASSSSGTLSYNEQFF
TRBJ2-1 - - TRBV7-8 TGTGCCAGCAGCTTAGTATCAGGGCAACTTTACAATGAGCAGTTCTTC CASSLVSGQLYNEQFF
TRBJ2-3 TRBD2 few TRBV7-2 TGTGCCAGCAGCCTAAGCCTTAGCGGGGGGGCAAGAGGAGATACGCAGTATTTT CASSLSLSGGARGDTQYF
TRBJ2-3 - - TRBV10-3 TGTGCCATCACCAATTCGGACGGGTACACAGATACGCAGTATTTT CAITNSDGYTDTQYF
TRBJ2-1 - many TRBV5-1 TGCGCCAGCAGCCCGGAGGGGCATGAGCAGTTCTTC CASSPEGHEQFF
TRBJ2-1 - - TRBV24-1 TGTGCCACCAGTGCCCAAGGCAATGAGCAGTTCTTC CATSAQGNEQFF
TRBJ2-5 - - TRBV29-1 TGCAGCGTTGCCGCGTGTTTGTCCTTTGGGGAGACCCAGTACTTC CSVAACLSFGETQYF
TRBJ1-2 TRBD1 few TRBV12-3/TRBV12-4 TGTGCCAGCACCCGGGACAGACACTATGGCTACACCTTC CASTRDRHYGYTF
TRBJ2-1 TRBD1 - TRBV20-1 TGCAGTGCTAGAAATCCCTCGGGACAGCTCAATGAGCAGTTCTTC CSARNPSGQLNEQFF